This T cell receptor (beta chain) was documented in a study of blood T cells in healthy people across ages. This clonotype has a count of ten or more. Its antigen is as yet unknown. The CDR3 covers 14 residues. V was pared by 6 bases and J by 3 bases, with 11 bases of the junction left unmatched. CDR1 and CDR2 (germline): DFQATT, SNEGSKA (reference sequence). A second roughly 7 to 11 cycle PCR used barcoded and J-beta primers. TCRdb used MiXCR to reprocess the 5' RACE reads, holding one entry per CDR3 protein. This sample yields some 930,000 distinct CDR3 sequences, of which 29% are seen a single time; roughly a tenth belongs to the top ten. Regarding the study as a whole: While age rose, TCR beta diversity per million T cells dropped in a roughly linear way.

The sample was also linked to a second study, of T cells of mothers and their children. That publication notes: Within related and unrelated pairs, thymic selection shapes TCR recombination output in a similar way.

The clonotype was recovered from a woman aged 40 to 55 in good health. The chain uses TRBV20-1 and TRBJ2-7; 7 bases map to TRBD1. The sample comprised blood. The CDR3, as DNA: TGCAGTGCCTCCATCCCGACAGGGCTCTACGAGCAGTACTTC. Translation: CSASIPTGLYEQYF.